The 30 T cell receptor beta chains below come from one sample, sequenced in a study of regulatory T cells in long-lasting Graves disease. Time point given: newly diagnosed GD, antithyroid drugs for less than 3 months. RNA isolated from PBMCs was used to make the TCR library. Relying on iRepertoire HTBI primers and Arm-PCR of CDR3 regions, the team built TCR beta libraries. One entry per CDR3 protein, called by TCRdb with MiXCR from the multiplex PCR reads. The data hold over 500,000 distinct CDR3 sequences, with 15% to 20% observed a single time. The same data also went into a second study, on T cells in Graves' hyperthyroidism and ophthalmopathy.

The sample in question was peripheral blood mononuclear cells (PBMCs), obtained at new diagnosis, from a patient treated with antithyroid drugs. These receptor sequences come from a man aged 18-30 years with Graves disease.

The sample holds many counts of this clonotype. The gene calls are TRBV30 and TRBJ1-5; D might be TRBD1 (6 bases). The CDR3 is made up of 16 amino acids. Deletions cut 0 bases from V and 1 base from J, with 13 bases between. Germline CDR1 GTSNPN, CDR2 SVGIG (reference sequence). The CDR3 bases are TGTGCCTGGAGTGTGGCAGGAGGGGGGAGCAATCAGCCCCAGCATTTT. Translating gives CAWSVAGGGSNQPQHF.

The chain couples TRBV10-2 to TRBJ2-7, with 7 bases aligning to TRBD2. CDR3 length equals 15 residues. V dropped 3 bases and J dropped 2; count of bases not matched to a gene: 7. Germline V gene lookup returns CDR1 WSHSY and CDR2 SAAADI. Here the CDR3 reads CASSDGAAGPYEQYF. The DNA of the CDR3 is TGCGCCAGCAGTGATGGCGCAGCGGGGCCCTACGAGCAGTACTTC.

This clonotype was counted ten times or more. In nucleotides, the CDR3 is TGTGCCATCAGTGAAAGGCTAGCGGGACGACCCTACGAGCAGTACTTC. It is translated as CAISERLAGRPYEQYF. This chain connects TRBV10-3 to TRBJ2-7, with 9 bases identical to TRBD2. J was trimmed by 2 bases and V by 3 bases; bases with no gene match: 8. This CDR3 has 16 amino acids. CDR1 and CDR2 (germline): ENHRY, SYGVKD.

To note about this clonotype: This could be a read error, since a much larger clone is one nucleotide away. The chain carries TRBV28 and TRBJ2-7; D not certain. The CDR3 spans 15 residues. Germline V CDR1 and CDR2: MDHEN, SYDVKM. As DNA, the CDR3 is TGTGCCAACAGTTTACAACGGACCGCAGGCTACGAGCAGTACTTC. Protein: CANSLQRTAGYEQYF.

In this sample, this clonotype turned up many times. The J gene is TRBJ2-7, the V gene TRBV11-2; 11 nucleotides align to TRBD1. The CDR3 has 15 residues. Germline trimming cut 2 bases from V and 7 bases from J; bases unmatched to any gene: 7. Germline CDR1 is SGHAT and CDR2 is FQNNGV. CDR3 region: CASSLIRTGGPEQYF. DNA for the CDR3: TGTGCCAGCAGCTTAATCCGGACAGGGGGCCCGGAGCAGTACTTC.

This clonotype was found many times. This chain links TRBV20-1 with TRBJ2-3, with no clear D. V was cut by 3 bases and J by 0 bases, with 10 bases left in between. The CDR3 contains 14 residues. The germline CDR1 and CDR2 sequences are DFQATT and SNEGSKA (reference sequence). As DNA, the CDR3 is TGCAGTGCTAGTCCCGTGCGGAGCACAGATACGCAGTATTTT. Its protein is CSASPVRSTDTQYF.

This clonotype was found a few times. The junction shows a germline mismatch at one end, possibly a read error. The gene calls are TRBV5-1 and TRBJ1-5; D uncertain. CDR1 and CDR2 (germline): SGHRS, YFSETQ. This CDR3 has 15 residues. The CDR3: CASSLGSPADQPQHF. As DNA, the CDR3 is TGTGCCAGCAGCTTAGGTTCTCCAGCCGATCAGCCCCAGCATTTT.

This clonotype has ten or more counts. The rearrangement links TRBV20-1 to TRBJ1-4; 10 bases align to TRBD1. Germline V CDR1 and CDR2: DFQATT, SNEGSKA (reference sequence). This CDR3 contains 15 residues. J gave up 5 bases and V 3 bases, and 6 bases lay outside the gene matches. The CDR3 is CSASAMDRGNEKLFF. The CDR3 DNA sequence: TGCAGTGCTAGTGCGATGGACAGGGGGAATGAAAAACTGTTTTTT.

This clonotype was picked up many times. The chain couples TRBV15 to TRBJ2-3; 8 positions match TRBD1. Germline loops: CDR1 LNHNV, CDR2 YYDKDF (reference sequence). The CDR3 runs to 16 residues. With 0 bases clipped from V and 1 base from J, the junction kept 3 bases outside the gene matches. CDR3 sequence reads: CATSREVGQGTDTQYF. The DNA of the CDR3 is TGTGCCACCAGCAGAGAGGTGGGACAGGGCACAGATACGCAGTATTTT.

The J gene is TRBJ1-6, the V gene TRBV27, with D possibly being TRBD1 (6 bases). This CDR3 contains 18 residues. Trimming cost V 5 bases and J 9 bases, with 26 bases left between them. Germline values: CDR1 MNHEY, CDR2 SMNVEV (reference sequence). This chain's CDR3 is CASSPYPQYREKGSPLHF. The CDR3 DNA reads as TGTGCCAGCAGTCCCTACCCCCAGTACAGGGAAAAGGGTTCACCCCTCCACTTT.

Remarks on this clonotype: Just one base apart from a much larger clone, this may be a read error. This chain joins TRBV11-1 and TRBJ2-1; unclear D gene. CDR1 and CDR2 from the germline V gene are SGHAT and FQDESV (reference sequence). The CDR3 has 13 residues. The CDR3 loop reads CASSPKADNEQLF. The CDR3 DNA follows: TGTGCCAGCAGCCCAAAGGCCGACAATGAGCAGCTCTTC.

This clonotype came up many times. This chain uses TRBV7-3 with TRBJ2-5; D gene unclear. V lost 1 base, J lost 1 base, and 10 bases lay in between. Germline V gene sequence: CDR1 SGHTA, CDR2 FQGTGA. The CDR3 extends over 15 amino acids. CDR3 amino acids: CASSLSGLGQETQYF. The CDR3 nucleotides read TGTGCCAGCAGCTTAAGTGGGCTGGGCCAAGAGACCCAGTACTTC.

This clonotype was recorded at least ten times. The chain couples TRBV11-3 to TRBJ2-7, with a possible D match to TRBD2 (6 bases). From germline, CDR1 is SGHNT and CDR2 YENEEA. V lost 1 base to trimming and J lost 7 bases, with 11 bases between them. The CDR3 spans 13 residues. CDR3 region: CASSLGAGSEQYF. The CDR3 DNA reads as TGTGCCAGCAGCTTAGGGGCGGGGAGTGAGCAGTACTTC.

A remark on this clonotype: This could be a read error, since a much larger clone is one nucleotide away. The V gene is TRBV15, the J gene TRBJ2-7; the D gene is possibly TRBD2 (6 bases). The germline V gene has CDR1 LNHNV and CDR2 YYDKDF (reference sequence). This CDR3 has 13 amino acids. The CDR3 region has the DNA TGTGTCACCGGGGGTGGGGCCGCCTACGAGCAGTACTTC. Its translation: CVTGGGAAYEQYF.

This clonotype came up many times. V usage is TRBV20-1 and J usage is TRBJ1-1; no definite D call. Trimming stripped 6 bases from V and 2 bases from J, with 13 bases between. The CDR3 runs to 13 residues. Germline V gives CDR1 DFQATT, CDR2 SNEGSKA (reference sequence). The CDR3 DNA follows: TGCAGTGCGGGCAGGCAGCCAAACACTGAAGCTTTCTTT. Residues: CSAGRQPNTEAFF.

This clonotype appeared many times. The CDR3 loop is CASNSGGSNQPQHF. DNA for the CDR3: TGTGCCAGCAACTCTGGTGGGTCCAATCAGCCCCAGCATTTT. The chain has TRBV5-6 and TRBJ1-5; D remains unclear. Looked up from germline, CDR1 is SGHDT and CDR2 is YYEEEE. Trimming took off 6 bases at V and 3 bases at J, with 13 bases between the two ends. The CDR3 totals 14 residues. The whole variable domain, filled in from reference TRBV5-6 and TRBJ1-5, reads DAGVTQSPTHLIKTRGQQVTLRCSPKSGHDTVSWYQQALGQGPQFIFQYYEEEERQRGNFPDRFSGHQFPNYSSELNVNALLLGDSALYLCASNSGGSNQPQHFGDGTRLSIL.

This clonotype was seen repeatedly, ten times or more. The CDR3, as DNA: TGTGCCAGCAGTGATTGGACCAGGGTGAACAATGAGCAGTTCTTC. Translation gives CASSDWTRVNNEQFF. This chain uses TRBV2 with TRBJ2-1; possible D gene TRBD1, 5 bases. The CDR3 covers 15 residues. The germline V and J ends were trimmed by 3 bases and 5 bases, with 14 bases remaining between them. The germline V gene encodes CDR1 SNHLY and CDR2 FYNNEI.

The chain joins TRBV20-1 to TRBJ2-5; TRBD2 aligns across 10 bases. J gave up 2 bases and V 5 bases, and 2 bases lay outside the gene matches. The CDR3 is 13 residues long. Germline V lookup: CDR1 DFQATT, CDR2 SNEGSKA (reference sequence). CDR3 sequence: CSAGLAVQETQYF. The CDR3 coding sequence is TGCAGTGCTGGACTAGCGGTACAAGAGACCCAGTACTTC.

The chain is built from TRBV12-3 or TRBV12-4 and TRBJ1-1; TRBD1 aligns across 10 bases. The junction had 1 base not matched to a gene; V was cut back by 9 bases and J by 3 bases. The CDR3 runs to 12 residues. As DNA, the CDR3 is TGTGCCAGTGGGACAGGGGACACTGAAGCTTTCTTT. Protein: CASGTGDTEAFF.

This clonotype was counted a few times. The chain employs TRBV20-1 and TRBJ2-1; possibly TRBD2 for D (6 bases). The V end lost 1 base, the J end lost 4 bases, and 14 bases lay between the germline ends. Germline values: CDR1 DFQATT, CDR2 SNEGSKA (reference sequence). The CDR3 has 15 residues. The CDR3 sequence is CSARVPGLGYNEQFF. DNA of the CDR3: TGCAGTGCTAGAGTTCCGGGACTGGGTTACAATGAGCAGTTCTTC.

This clonotype was seen at least ten times. This chain connects TRBV7-9 to TRBJ2-1, with D tentatively TRBD1 or TRBD2 (5 bases each). CDR1 and CDR2 from the germline V gene are SEHNR and FQNEAQ (reference sequence). Trimming stripped 8 bases from V and 4 bases from J, with 18 bases between. CDR3 length equals 15 residues. The CDR3 coding sequence is TGTGCCAGCCAGAGCTGGGGGAGTGCGTACAATGAGCAGTTCTTC. Translating gives CASQSWGSAYNEQFF.

This clonotype appeared many times. The chain carries TRBV29-1 and TRBJ1-1, with D possibly TRBD1 on 5 matching bases. The CDR3 has 13 residues. Trimming removed 4 bases from V and 5 bases from J, with 14 bases in between. Per the germline V gene, CDR1 is SQVTM and CDR2 is ANQGSEA. The chain's CDR3 is CSVVLGERTEAFF. For the CDR3, the DNA is TGCAGCGTTGTGCTGGGGGAGAGGACTGAAGCTTTCTTT.

This clonotype was found many times. The chain links TRBV10-2 to TRBJ2-1; D may be TRBD2 (5 bases). Trimming cost V 5 bases and J 0 bases, with 11 bases left between them. CDR1 and CDR2 (germline): WSHSY, SAAADI. The CDR3 extends over 15 amino acids. The CDR3 spells CASSQSGGSYNEQFF. The CDR3, as DNA: TGCGCCAGCAGTCAGAGCGGAGGCTCCTACAATGAGCAGTTCTTC.

V usage is TRBV19 and J usage is TRBJ2-2; 7 nucleotides align to TRBD1. The CDR3 is 15 residues long. With 5 bases clipped from V and 5 bases from J, the junction kept 8 bases outside the gene matches. CDR1 and CDR2 (germline): LNHDA, SQIVND (reference sequence). CDR3 amino acids: CASSSPGQPTGELFF. CDR3 bases: TGTGCCAGTAGTTCCCCGGGACAGCCGACCGGGGAGCTGTTTTTT.

This clonotype was counted ten times or more. The gene calls are TRBV3-1 and TRBJ1-6; no clear D. The V gene's germline CDR1 is LGHDT and CDR2 YNNKEL (reference sequence). The CDR3 contains 16 residues. V was clipped by 1 base and J by 7 bases, with 14 bases between them. The CDR3 loop is CASSQGPTYTNSPLHF. The CDR3 bases are TGTGCCAGCAGCCAAGGACCGACCTACACAAATTCACCCCTCCACTTT.

The table lists this clonotype with many counts. The chain couples TRBV18 to TRBJ1-5; D uncertain. The CDR3 sequence is 15 residues long. Germline V gene data show CDR1 as KGHSH and CDR2 as LQKENI. V was pared by 2 bases and J by 6 bases, with 14 bases between. The CDR3 protein is CASSPTDTSGQPQHF. The CDR3 bases are TGTGCCAGCTCACCAACAGACACTAGCGGTCAGCCCCAGCATTTT.

V and J are TRBV30 and TRBJ1-1; a possible D gene is TRBD1 (5 bases). The CDR3 is made up of 13 amino acids. V gave up 0 bases and J gave up 4 bases, with 9 bases separating them. Per germline, CDR1 GTSNPN and CDR2 SVGIG (reference sequence). The CDR3 region is CAWSVGQGTEAFF. The CDR3 nucleotides are TGTGCCTGGAGTGTGGGGCAGGGCACTGAAGCTTTCTTT.

This clonotype has more than one count but fewer than ten. The chain combines TRBV15 with TRBJ1-1; D might be TRBD1 (6 bases). Trimming stripped 5 bases from V and 6 bases from J, with 16 bases between. The CDR3 has 14 residues. Germline CDR1 LNHNV, CDR2 YYDKDF (reference sequence). CDR3 amino acids: CATSPDRFGAEAFF. The CDR3 DNA sequence: TGTGCCACCAGCCCAGACAGGTTTGGGGCTGAAGCTTTCTTT. The whole variable domain, filled in from reference TRBV15 and TRBJ1-1, reads DAMVIQNPRYQVTQFGKPVTLSCSQTLNHNVMYWYQQKSSQAPKLLFHYYDKDFNNEADTPDNFQSRRPNTSFCFLDIRSPGLGDTAMYLCATSPDRFGAEAFFGQGTRLTVV.

There are a few counts of this clonotype. This sequence joins TRBV19 and TRBJ1-1; D is perhaps TRBD1 (5 bases). The CDR3 totals 17 residues. Deletions cut 4 bases from V and 7 bases from J, with 25 bases between. From germline, CDR1 is LNHDA and CDR2 SQIVND (reference sequence). This chain's CDR3 is CASSTRDGRFGVLEAFF. The CDR3, as DNA: TGTGCCAGTAGTACAAGGGACGGACGCTTCGGGGTCCTTGAAGCTTTCTTT.

The genes are TRBV12-3 or TRBV12-4 and TRBJ1-2; no clear D. V lost 0 bases to trimming and J lost 6 bases, with 14 bases between them. The CDR3 is made up of 15 amino acids. The CDR3 region is CASSLARRTGNGYTF. In nucleotides, the CDR3 is TGTGCCAGCAGTTTAGCCCGACGGACCGGGAATGGCTACACCTTC.